The 5 T cell receptor beta chains listed next were all sequenced from one sample in a study of T-cell reconstitution after alpha-beta-depleted transplantation in children. Library preparation (for TCRbeta) was performed with unique molecular identifiers. TCRdb itself ran the PCR reads through MiXCR, one entry per CDR3 protein. This table has approximately 400,000 distinct CDR3 sequences, 11% appearing once. Sequenced here: PBMCs from the stem cell graft donor, sampled from the stem cell graft. These receptors were obtained from a human donor who donated a stem cell graft to a child with acute myeloid leukemia.

The table lists this clonotype with a few counts. This chain joins TRBV29-1 and TRBJ2-3, with D tentatively TRBD1 or TRBD2 (5 bases each). Trimming shortened V by 3 bases and J by 2 bases, and 15 bases separated the two germline ends. This CDR3 has 15 residues. Germline V gene lookup returns CDR1 SQVTM and CDR2 ANQGSEA. The CDR3 loop is CSVDGGFPNTDTQYF. The CDR3, as DNA: TGCAGCGTTGATGGGGGTTTTCCCAACACAGATACGCAGTATTTT.

The chain has TRBV12-3 or TRBV12-4 and TRBJ1-6; 7 nucleotides match TRBD1. The CDR3 has 14 amino acids. The trim removed 6 bases at V and 5 bases at J, leaving 4 bases unmatched. CDR3 amino acids: CASSRQGHNSPLHF. The CDR3 nucleotides are TGTGCCAGCAGCAGACAGGGACATAATTCACCCCTCCACTTT.

This clonotype was picked up one time. A much larger clonotype is one base distant, so this may be a read error. The rearrangement joins TRBV20-1 to TRBJ2-3; 9 bases fit TRBD2. Germline V gene data show CDR1 as DFQATT and CDR2 as SNEGSKA (reference sequence). The CDR3 length is 16 residues. CDR3: CRANFRSGSWTDTQYF. The CDR3 DNA is TGCAGAGCCAATTTCCGTAGCGGGAGTTGGACAGATACGCAGTATTTT.

The chain carries TRBV3-1 and TRBJ2-3; maybe TRBD1 (5 bases). Trimming took 10 bases from V and 3 from J, leaving 26 bases between them. CDR3 length: 17 residues. Germline V gives CDR1 LGHDT, CDR2 YNNKEL (reference sequence). CDR3 sequence: CATTQEGATGRTDTQYF. For the CDR3, the DNA is TGTGCCACCACCCAAGAAGGGGCCACCGGACGAACAGATACGCAGTATTTT.

Points on this clonotype: A junction boundary mismatches the germline segment, possibly from a read error. This chain joins TRBV7-9 and TRBJ2-1; weak D call: TRBD2 (6 bases). Germline CDR1 and CDR2: SEHNR and FQNEAQ (reference sequence). The CDR3 has 15 amino acids. Here the CDR3 DNA reads TGTGCCAGCGGCTTAAACCGGGGGTTTGCCAATGAGCAGTTCTTC. This encodes CASGLNRGFANEQFF.